Sequencing of this TCR beta chain was carried out in a study of cytomegalovirus exposure and HLA in healthy donors. Points from the study as a whole: Later findings reportedly placed an Asian-associated ancestry cluster below the approximately 700-donor mean for N-insertions.

About this clone itself: The antigen remains unidentified.

Vbeta (60) and Jbeta (13) primers were used in the PCR. Libraries were prepared by immunoSEQ multiplex PCR; TCRdb keeps only in-frame clonotypes and omits some of them. The sample totals some 23,000 clones; its top ten clones hold 15% to 20%. V gave up 5 bases and J gave up 6 bases, with 11 bases separating them. Germline V gene lookup returns CDR1 SEHNR and CDR2 FQNEAQ (reference sequence). The CDR3 has 13 amino acids. Sequencing was performed on PBMCs. J is TRBJ2-1 and V is TRBV7-9; the D gene is possibly TRBD1 (5 bases). The clonotype was recovered from a male donor in good health and CMV-seropositive. This CDR3 is CASSQDRINEQFF. The CDR3 bases are TGTGCCAGCAGCCAAGACAGAATCAATGAGCAGTTCTTC.